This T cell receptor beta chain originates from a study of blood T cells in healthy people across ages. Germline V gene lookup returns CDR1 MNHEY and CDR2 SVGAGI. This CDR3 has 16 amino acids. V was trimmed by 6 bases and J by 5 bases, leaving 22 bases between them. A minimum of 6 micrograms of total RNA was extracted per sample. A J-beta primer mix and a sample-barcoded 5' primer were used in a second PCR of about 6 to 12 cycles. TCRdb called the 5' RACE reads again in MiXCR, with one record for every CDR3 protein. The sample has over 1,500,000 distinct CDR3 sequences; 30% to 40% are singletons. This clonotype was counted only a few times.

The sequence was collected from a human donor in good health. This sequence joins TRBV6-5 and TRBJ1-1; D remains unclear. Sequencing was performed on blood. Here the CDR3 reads CASRHSQWGVGTEAFF. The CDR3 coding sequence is TGTGCCAGCAGACACTCACAGTGGGGAGTCGGGACTGAAGCTTTCTTT.